These T cell receptor beta chains were read from a single sample in a study of early T cells in non-severe SARS-CoV-2 infection. TCRdb processed the 5' RACE reads anew with MiXCR; each CDR3 protein has one entry. Of tens of thousands of distinct CDR3 sequences in the sample, about 10% were seen once. Sequences were derived from whole blood, sampled at baseline. The receptors here all came from an adult who was a healthcare worker with PCR-confirmed SARS-CoV-2 infection or an uninfected control (not recorded which). Both conserved end residues are part of each CDR3. D genes are given only for firm matches. The size entry is marked missing in some rows and otherwise reads once, few, many or a size class.

TRBV10-1	TRBD1	.	TRBJ2-2	CASSEDRAAFGGELFF	TGCGCCAGCAGCGAAGACAGGGCGGCTTTCGGCGGGGAGCTGTTTTTT
TRBV7-9	.	few	TRBJ1-4	CASSLPLSGGEKLFF	TGTGCCAGCAGCTTACCATTGTCGGGAGGTGAAAAACTGTTTTTT
TRBV7-3	.	.	TRBJ2-3	CASSWGLSTDTQYF	TGTGCCAGCAGCTGGGGACTCTCCACAGATACGCAGTATTTT
TRBV4-2	.	many	TRBJ1-4	CASSPGFGKLFF	TGTGCCAGCAGCCCTGGATTCGGAAAACTGTTTTTT
TRBV28	TRBD2	few	TRBJ2-1	CASRTPGLPDNEQFF	TGTGCCAGCAGGACTCCGGGACTACCCGACAATGAGCAGTTCTTC
TRBV27	.	few	TRBJ2-3	CASRARGGRTDTQYF	TGTGCCAGCAGAGCCAGGGGCGGGCGCACAGATACGCAGTATTTT
TRBV12-3/TRBV12-4	.	few	TRBJ2-1	CASSLGGTLIYNEQFF	TGTGCCAGCAGTTTGGGCGGGACTCTCATTTACAATGAGCAGTTCTTC
TRBV15	.	many	TRBJ2-4	CATSRGSRTGIQYF	TGTGCCACCAGCAGAGGGAGCAGGACCGGCATTCAGTACTTC
TRBV4-1	TRBD2	.	TRBJ2-7	CASSQVYPTSGPYEQYF	TGCGCCAGCAGCCAAGTTTACCCGACTAGCGGGCCCTACGAGCAGTACTTC
TRBV19	.	few	TRBJ2-3	CASSNLGGDTQYF	TGTGCCAGTAGTAATCTTGGAGGGGATACGCAGTATTTT
TRBV6-1	.	.	TRBJ1-1	CASSDEREDF	TGTGCCAGCAGTGATGAGAGGGAAGACTTT
TRBV5-1	TRBD1	.	TRBJ2-5	CASSPATGGVETQYF	TGCGCCAGCAGCCCGGCGACAGGGGGGGTAGAGACCCAGTACTTC
TRBV4-1	.	few	TRBJ1-5	CASSQDLPHSNQPQHF	TGCGCCAGCAGCCAAGATCTTCCCCATAGCAATCAGCCCCAGCATTTT
TRBV6-2/TRBV6-3	.	.	TRBJ2-1	CQQYLQCFNEQFF	TGCCAGCAGTACCTGCAGTGCTTCAATGAGCAGTTCTTC
TRBV28	TRBD2	medium-sized	TRBJ2-7	CASTWGGRAYEQYF	TGTGCCAGCACCTGGGGCGGGAGGGCCTACGAGCAGTACTTC
TRBV10-3	TRBD1	many	TRBJ1-6	CAISPTGRSSPLHF	TGTGCCATCAGTCCGACAGGGAGGAGTTCACCCCTCCACTTT
TRBV11-2	.	few	TRBJ2-2	CASSLAGGRELFF	TGTGCCAGCAGCTTAGCCGGCGGCCGGGAGCTGTTTTTT
TRBV10-3	TRBD1	.	TRBJ2-5	CAISGTDQETQYF	TGTGCCATCAGCGGGACAGACCAAGAGACCCAGTACTTC
TRBV7-2	TRBD2	.	TRBJ2-1	CASSLQIAGVFEQFF	TGTGCCAGCAGCTTACAAATAGCGGGAGTCTTTGAGCAGTTCTTC
TRBV4-1	TRBD1	few	TRBJ2-2	CASSQGRQGALTGELFF	TGCGCCAGCAGCCAGGGACGGCAGGGGGCGCTCACCGGGGAGCTGTTTTTT
TRBV9	TRBD2	.	TRBJ2-1	CASSSSLAGVYNEQFF	TGTGCCAGCAGCTCCAGTCTAGCGGGAGTGTACAATGAGCAGTTCTTC
TRBV12-3/TRBV12-4	.	few	TRBJ2-5	CANSFLDIWGQETQYF	TGTGCCAACAGTTTTTTGGATATCTGGGGGCAAGAGACCCAGTACTTC
TRBV20-1	.	.	TRBJ1-6	CSASGAGESPLHF	TGCAGTGCTAGCGGGGCAGGGGAGTCACCCCTCCACTTT
TRBV10-3	.	many	TRBJ2-7	CAISGFAQGQGQYF	TGTGCCATCAGTGGTTTTGCGCAGGGCCAAGGGCAGTACTTC
TRBV28	.	few	TRBJ2-7	CASGSLDYAYEQYF	TGTGCCAGCGGGTCACTGGACTACGCCTACGAGCAGTACTTC
TRBV7-9	TRBD1	.	TRBJ2-3	CASSSWDSPTDTQYF	TGTGCCAGCAGCTCCTGGGACAGCCCCACAGATACGCAGTATTTT
TRBV7-9	.	.	TRBJ2-3	CASRLGRGVTDTQYF	TGTGCCAGCAGACTAGGGCGGGGAGTGACAGATACGCAGTATTTT
TRBV7-9	.	.	TRBJ1-1	CASSLNGEAFF	TGTGCCAGCAGCTTAAACGGTGAAGCTTTCTTT
TRBV7-8	.	many	TRBJ2-3	CASSLAQIRQWGRDTATQYF	TGTGCCAGCAGCTTAGCTCAGATACGACAGTGGGGTAGGGACACAGCTACGCAGTATTTT
TRBV6-4	.	few	TRBJ2-3	CASSDSTDPDTQYF	TGTGCCAGCAGTGACTCGACGGACCCAGATACGCAGTATTTT
TRBV11-2	.	many	TRBJ2-7	CASSLRAYSYEQYF	TGTGCCAGCAGCTTACGGGCCTACTCGTACGAGCAGTACTTC
TRBV11-2	.	few	TRBJ1-1	CASSLLVNTEAFF	TGTGCCAGCAGCTTACTGGTGAACACTGAAGCTTTCTTT
TRBV11-2	TRBD1	.	TRBJ1-3	CASSLDRGPGNTIYF	TGTGCCAGCAGCTTAGACAGGGGGCCTGGAAACACCATATATTTT
TRBV5-6	.	few	TRBJ2-1	CASSSGQFSYNEQFF	TGTGCCAGCAGCTCCGGACAGTTTTCCTACAATGAGCAGTTCTTC
TRBV11-2	TRBD2	.	TRBJ2-7	CASSRAGATATYEQYF	TGTGCCAGCAGCCGGGCGGGAGCAACCGCGACCTACGAGCAGTACTTC
TRBV20-1	.	many	TRBJ2-5	CSAREGGPRGTQYF	TGCAGTGCTAGAGAGGGAGGCCCCAGGGGGACCCAGTACTTC
TRBV28	.	many	TRBJ1-3	CASSLFNGNTIYF	TGTGCCAGCAGTTTGTTCAATGGAAACACCATATATTTT
TRBV6-1	.	.	TRBJ2-7	CASSEMSYEQYF	TGTGCCAGCAGTGAAATGAGCTACGAGCAGTACTTC
TRBV20-1	.	few	TRBJ2-5	CSARRGAGRETQYF	TGCAGTGCTAGAAGGGGGGCGGGTAGGGAGACCCAGTACTTC
TRBV5-1	.	many	TRBJ2-7	CASSSLQGLPYEQYF	TGCGCCAGCAGCTCCCTCCAGGGATTGCCGTACGAGCAGTACTTC
TRBV9	TRBD1	.	TRBJ2-4	CASSAHGRGRWTGGINIQYF	TGTGCCAGCAGCGCCCACGGTAGAGGGAGATGGACAGGGGGCATCAACATTCAGTACTTC
TRBV5-1	.	few	TRBJ2-3	CASSVGESTDTQYF	TGCGCCAGCAGCGTCGGGGAGAGCACAGATACGCAGTATTTT
TRBV6-4	TRBD2	few	TRBJ2-2	CASSELAGTGELFF	TGTGCCAGCAGTGAACTAGCGGGAACCGGGGAGCTGTTTTTT
TRBV16	TRBD1	few	TRBJ1-4	CASSQGTVEKLFF	TGTGCCAGCAGCCAAGGGACAGTCGAAAAACTGTTTTTT
TRBV10-3	.	.	TRBJ2-5	CAISSEGTQYF	TGTGCCATCAGCAGCGAGGGGACCCAGTACTTC
TRBV27	.	.	TRBJ2-7	CASSYAGGQGFEQYF	TGTGCCAGCAGTTACGCGGGGGGACAGGGCTTCGAGCAGTACTTC
TRBV4-1	.	few	TRBJ2-3	CASSRKGSDTQYF	TGCGCCAGCAGTCGGAAGGGTTCAGATACGCAGTATTTT
TRBV4-1	.	.	TRBJ2-3	CASTQGAGLVDTQYF	TGCGCCAGCACCCAAGGGGCCGGGTTGGTAGATACGCAGTATTTT
TRBV7-9	.	few	TRBJ1-4	CASSLWRGLSNEKLFF	TGTGCCAGCAGCTTATGGCGGGGGCTGTCTAATGAAAAACTGTTTTTT
TRBV2	TRBD2	.	TRBJ2-2	CASRLGLAVLSTGELFF	TGTGCCAGCAGGCTGGGACTAGCGGTCCTTTCCACCGGGGAGCTGTTTTTT
TRBV20-1	TRBD2	.	TRBJ2-1	CSVELAVYNEQFF	TGCAGTGTGGAACTAGCGGTCTACAATGAGCAGTTCTTC
TRBV6-1	.	few	TRBJ2-1	CASSTPSLAYNEQFF	TGTGCCAGCAGTACCCCTAGCCTAGCCTACAATGAGCAGTTCTTC
TRBV10-3	.	few	TRBJ2-3	CAIRGAQADTQYF	TGTGCCATCCGCGGCGCCCAGGCAGATACGCAGTATTTT
TRBV3-1	TRBD2	.	TRBJ2-7	CASSQTSGGQYF	TGTGCCAGCAGCCAAACTAGCGGCGGGCAGTACTTC
TRBV7-2	TRBD1	many	TRBJ2-1	CASSQRTGYNEQFF	TGTGCCAGCAGCCAACGGACAGGGTACAATGAGCAGTTCTTC